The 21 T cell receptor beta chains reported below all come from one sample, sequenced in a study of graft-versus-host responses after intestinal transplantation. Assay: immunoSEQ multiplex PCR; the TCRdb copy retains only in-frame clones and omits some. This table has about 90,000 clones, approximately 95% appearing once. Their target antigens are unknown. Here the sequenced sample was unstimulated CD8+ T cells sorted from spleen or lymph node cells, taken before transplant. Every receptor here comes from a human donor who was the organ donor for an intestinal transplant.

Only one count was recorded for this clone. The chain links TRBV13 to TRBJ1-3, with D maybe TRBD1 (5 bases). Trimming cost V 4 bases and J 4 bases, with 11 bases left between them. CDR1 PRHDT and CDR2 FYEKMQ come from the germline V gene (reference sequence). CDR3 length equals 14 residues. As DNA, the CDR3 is TGTGCCAGCAGCTACTGGGACTCAGGAAACACCATATATTTT. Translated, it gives CASSYWDSGNTIYF.

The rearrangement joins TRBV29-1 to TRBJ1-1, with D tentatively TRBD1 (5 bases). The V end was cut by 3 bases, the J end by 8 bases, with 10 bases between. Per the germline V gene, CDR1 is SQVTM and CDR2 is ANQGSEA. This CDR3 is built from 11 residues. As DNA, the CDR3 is TGCAGCGTTGACTCGGCAGGGGAAGCTTTCTTT. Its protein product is CSVDSAGEAFF.

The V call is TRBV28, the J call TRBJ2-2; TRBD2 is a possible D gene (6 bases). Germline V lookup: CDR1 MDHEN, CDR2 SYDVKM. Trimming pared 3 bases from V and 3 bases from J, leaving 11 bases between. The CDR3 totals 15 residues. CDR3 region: CASSLEGGDTGELFF. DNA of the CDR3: TGTGCCAGCAGTTTGGAGGGAGGCGACACCGGGGAGCTGTTTTTT.

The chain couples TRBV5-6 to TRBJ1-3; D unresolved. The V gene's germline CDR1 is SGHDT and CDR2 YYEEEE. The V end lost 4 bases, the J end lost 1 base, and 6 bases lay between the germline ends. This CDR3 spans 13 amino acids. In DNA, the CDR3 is TGTGCCAGCAGCCCGAGATCTGGAAACACCATATATTTT. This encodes CASSPRSGNTIYF.

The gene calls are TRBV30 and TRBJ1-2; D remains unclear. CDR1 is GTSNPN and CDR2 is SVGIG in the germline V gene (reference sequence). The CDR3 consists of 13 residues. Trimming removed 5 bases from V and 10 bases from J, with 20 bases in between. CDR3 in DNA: TGTGCCTGGTCCCCACTCAAGATCCATGACTACACCTTC. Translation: CAWSPLKIHDYTF. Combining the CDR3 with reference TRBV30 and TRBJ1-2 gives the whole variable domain SQTIHQWPATLVQPVGSPLSLECTVEGTSNPNLYWYRQAAGRGLQLLFYSVGIGQISSEVPQNLSASRPQDRQFILSSKKLLLSDSGFYLCAWSPLKIHDYTFGSGTRLTVV.

Here the CDR3 DNA reads TGTGCCAGCAGCCTTAGACTGAGCATGAACACTGAAGCTTTCTTT. Its protein product is CASSLRLSMNTEAFF. V and J are TRBV7-8 and TRBJ1-1, with D hard to call. Germline V gives CDR1 SGHVS, CDR2 FQNEAQ. The CDR3 is 15 residues long. The V gene lost 5 bases and the J gene lost 0 bases, with 13 bases spanning the gap.

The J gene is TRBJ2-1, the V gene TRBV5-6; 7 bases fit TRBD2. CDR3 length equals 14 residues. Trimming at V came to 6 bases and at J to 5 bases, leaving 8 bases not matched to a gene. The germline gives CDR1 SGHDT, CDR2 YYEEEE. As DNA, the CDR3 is TGTGCCAGCACCCTAAGCGGGGTTAACAATGAGCAGTTCTTC. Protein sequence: CASTLSGVNNEQFF. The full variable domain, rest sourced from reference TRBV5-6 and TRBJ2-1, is DAGVTQSPTHLIKTRGQQVTLRCSPKSGHDTVSWYQQALGQGPQFIFQYYEEEERQRGNFPDRFSGHQFPNYSSELNVNALLLGDSALYLCASTLSGVNNEQFFGPGTRLTVL.

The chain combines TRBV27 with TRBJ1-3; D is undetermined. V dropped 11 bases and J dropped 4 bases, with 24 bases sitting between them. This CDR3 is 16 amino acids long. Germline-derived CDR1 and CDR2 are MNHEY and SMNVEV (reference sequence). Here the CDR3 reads CARREGTVGSGNTIYF. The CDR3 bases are TGTGCCCGACGGGAGGGTACAGTTGGGTCAGGAAACACCATATATTTT.

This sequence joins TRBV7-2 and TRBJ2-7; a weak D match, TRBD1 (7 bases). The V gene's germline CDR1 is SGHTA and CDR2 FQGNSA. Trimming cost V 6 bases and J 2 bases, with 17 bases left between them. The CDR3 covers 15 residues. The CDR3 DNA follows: TGTGCCAGCAGGGAGGGGGCGGGTTTGGCCTACGAGCAGTACTTC. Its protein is CASREGAGLAYEQYF.

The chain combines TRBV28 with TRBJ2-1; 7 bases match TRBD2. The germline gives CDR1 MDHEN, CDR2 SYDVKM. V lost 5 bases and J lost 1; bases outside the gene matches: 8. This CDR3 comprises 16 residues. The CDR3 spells CASSPLGRESYNEQFF. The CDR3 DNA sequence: TGTGCCAGCAGTCCGCTCGGGCGGGAGTCCTACAATGAGCAGTTCTTC.

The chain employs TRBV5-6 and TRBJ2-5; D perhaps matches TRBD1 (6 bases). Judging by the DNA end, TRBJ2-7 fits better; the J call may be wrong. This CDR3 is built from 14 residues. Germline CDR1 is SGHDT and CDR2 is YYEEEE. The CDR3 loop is CASSATGYSYEQYF. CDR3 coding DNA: TGTGCCAGCAGCGCGACAGGCTACTCCTACGAGCAGTACTTC.

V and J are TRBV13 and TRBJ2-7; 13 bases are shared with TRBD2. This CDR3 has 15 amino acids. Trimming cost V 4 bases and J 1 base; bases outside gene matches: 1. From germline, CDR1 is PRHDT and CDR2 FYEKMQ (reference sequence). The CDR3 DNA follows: TGTGCCAGCAGCTCGGGACTAGCGGGATCCTACGAGCAGTACTTC. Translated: CASSSGLAGSYEQYF.

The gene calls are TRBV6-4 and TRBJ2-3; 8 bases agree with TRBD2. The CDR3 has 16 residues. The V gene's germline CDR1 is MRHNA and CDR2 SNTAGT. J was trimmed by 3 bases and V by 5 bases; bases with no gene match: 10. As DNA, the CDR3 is TGTGCCAGCAGTACCTTCGGGAGCGGGGGTACAGATACGCAGTATTTT. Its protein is CASSTFGSGGTDTQYF.

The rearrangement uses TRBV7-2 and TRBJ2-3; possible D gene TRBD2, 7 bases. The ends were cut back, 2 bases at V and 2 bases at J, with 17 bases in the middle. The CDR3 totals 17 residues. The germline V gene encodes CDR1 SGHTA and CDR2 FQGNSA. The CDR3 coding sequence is TGTGCCAGCAGCTTATTCCGCGGGGGCGAGCACACAGATACGCAGTATTTT. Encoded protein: CASSLFRGGEHTDTQYF.

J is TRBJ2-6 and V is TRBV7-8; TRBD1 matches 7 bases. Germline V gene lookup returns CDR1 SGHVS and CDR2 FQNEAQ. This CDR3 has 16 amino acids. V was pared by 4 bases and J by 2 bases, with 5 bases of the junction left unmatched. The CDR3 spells CASSSVTGPGANVLTF. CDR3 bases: TGTGCCAGCAGCTCAGTGACAGGGCCTGGGGCCAACGTCCTGACTTTC.

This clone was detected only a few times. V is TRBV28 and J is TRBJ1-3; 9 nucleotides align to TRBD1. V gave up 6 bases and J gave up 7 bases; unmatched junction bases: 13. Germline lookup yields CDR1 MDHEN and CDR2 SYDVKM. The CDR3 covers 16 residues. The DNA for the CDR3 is TGTGCCAGCAGGACCCACACAGGGGGCTTATCGAACACCATATATTTT. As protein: CASRTHTGGLSNTIYF.

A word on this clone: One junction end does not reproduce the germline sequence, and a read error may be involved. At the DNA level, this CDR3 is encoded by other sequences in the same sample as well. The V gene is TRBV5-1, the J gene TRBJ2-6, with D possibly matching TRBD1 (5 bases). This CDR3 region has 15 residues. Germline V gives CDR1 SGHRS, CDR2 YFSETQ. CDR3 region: CASSARGPGANVLTF. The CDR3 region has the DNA TGCGCCAGCAGCGCTAGGGGTCCTGGAGCCAACGTCCTGACTTTC.

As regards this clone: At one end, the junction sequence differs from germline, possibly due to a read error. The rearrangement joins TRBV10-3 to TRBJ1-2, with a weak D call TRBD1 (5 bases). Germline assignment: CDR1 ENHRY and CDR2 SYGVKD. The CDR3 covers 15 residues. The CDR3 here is CAISEWGPYLYGYTF. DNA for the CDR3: TGTGCCATCAGCGAGTGGGGCCCTTACCTTTATGGCTACACCTTC.

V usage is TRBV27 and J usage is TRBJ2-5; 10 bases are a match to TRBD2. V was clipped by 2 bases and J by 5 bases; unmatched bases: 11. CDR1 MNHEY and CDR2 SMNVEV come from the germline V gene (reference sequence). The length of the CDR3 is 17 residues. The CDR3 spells CASSLRSGGAYYETQYF. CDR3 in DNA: TGTGCCAGCAGTTTACGGAGCGGGGGGGCTTACTATGAGACCCAGTACTTC.

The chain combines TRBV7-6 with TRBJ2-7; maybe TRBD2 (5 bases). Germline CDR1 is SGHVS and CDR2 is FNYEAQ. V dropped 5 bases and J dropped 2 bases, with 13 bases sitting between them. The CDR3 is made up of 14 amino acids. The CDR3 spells CASSPLTGTYEQYF. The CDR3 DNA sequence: TGTGCCAGCAGCCCATTGACGGGGACCTACGAGCAGTACTTC. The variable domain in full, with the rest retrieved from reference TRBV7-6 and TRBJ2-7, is GAGVSQSPRYKVTKRGQDVALRCDPISGHVSLYWYRQALGQGPEFLTYFNYEAQQDKSGLPNDRFSAERPEGSISTLTIQRTEQRDSAMYRCASSPLTGTYEQYFGPGTRLTVT.

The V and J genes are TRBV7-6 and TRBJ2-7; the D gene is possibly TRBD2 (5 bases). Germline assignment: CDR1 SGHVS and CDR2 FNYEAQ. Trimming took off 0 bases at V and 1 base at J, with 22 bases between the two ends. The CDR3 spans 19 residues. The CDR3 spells CASSLAPPLAETSSYEQYF. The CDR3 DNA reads TGTGCCAGCAGCTTAGCCCCCCCCCTAGCCGAGACCTCTTCCTACGAGCAGTACTTC. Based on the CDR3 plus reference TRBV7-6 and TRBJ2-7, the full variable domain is GAGVSQSPRYKVTKRGQDVALRCDPISGHVSLYWYRQALGQGPEFLTYFNYEAQQDKSGLPNDRFSAERPEGSISTLTIQRTEQRDSAMYRCASSLAPPLAETSSYEQYFGPGTRLTVT.